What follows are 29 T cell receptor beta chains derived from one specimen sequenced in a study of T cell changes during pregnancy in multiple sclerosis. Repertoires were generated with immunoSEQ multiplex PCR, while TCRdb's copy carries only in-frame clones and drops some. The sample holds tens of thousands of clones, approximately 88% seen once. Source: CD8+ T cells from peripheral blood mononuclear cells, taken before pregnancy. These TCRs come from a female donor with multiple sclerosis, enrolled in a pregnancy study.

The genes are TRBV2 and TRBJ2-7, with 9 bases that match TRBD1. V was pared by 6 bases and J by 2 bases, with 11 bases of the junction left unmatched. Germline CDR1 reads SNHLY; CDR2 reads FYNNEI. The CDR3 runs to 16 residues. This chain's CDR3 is CASSELGQGPAYEQYF. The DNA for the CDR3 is TGTGCCAGCAGCGAACTTGGACAGGGGCCAGCCTACGAGCAGTACTTC. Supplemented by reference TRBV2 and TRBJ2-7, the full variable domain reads EPEVTQTPSHQVTQMGQEVILRCVPISNHLYFYWYRQILGQKVEFLVSFYNNEISEKSEIFDDQFSVERPDGSNFTLKIRSTKLEDSAMYFCASSELGQGPAYEQYFGPGTRLTVT.

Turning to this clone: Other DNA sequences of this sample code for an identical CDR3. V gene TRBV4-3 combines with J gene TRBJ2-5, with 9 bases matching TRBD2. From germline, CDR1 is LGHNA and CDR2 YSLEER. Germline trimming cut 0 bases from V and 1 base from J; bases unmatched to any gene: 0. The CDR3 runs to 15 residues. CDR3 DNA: TGCGCCAGCAGCCAAGAGCGGGGGGGCCAAGAGACCCAGTACTTC. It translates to CASSQERGGQETQYF.

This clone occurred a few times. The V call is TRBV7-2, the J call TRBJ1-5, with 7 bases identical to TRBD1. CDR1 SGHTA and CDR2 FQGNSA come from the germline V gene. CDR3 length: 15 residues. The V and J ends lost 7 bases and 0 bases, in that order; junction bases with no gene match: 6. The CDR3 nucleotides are TGTGCCAGCACCCCAAACAGGGGTAGCAATCAGCCCCAGCATTTT. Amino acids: CASTPNRGSNQPQHF.

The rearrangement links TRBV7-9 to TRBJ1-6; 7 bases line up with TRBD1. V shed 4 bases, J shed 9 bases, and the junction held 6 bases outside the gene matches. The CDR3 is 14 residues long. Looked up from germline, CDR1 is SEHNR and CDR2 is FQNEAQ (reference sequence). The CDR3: CASSWDSGSSPLHF. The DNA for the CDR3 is TGTGCCAGCAGCTGGGACAGCGGTAGTTCACCCCTCCACTTT.

CDR3 region: CASSPTEVDQPQHF. For the CDR3, the DNA is TGTGCCAGCAGTCCGACAGAGGTGGATCAGCCCCAGCATTTT. The chain has TRBV27 and TRBJ1-5, with D perhaps TRBD1 (5 bases). The CDR3 spans 14 residues. The V gene's germline CDR1 is MNHEY and CDR2 SMNVEV (reference sequence). Trimming left V 5 bases short and J 5 bases short, with 13 bases between.

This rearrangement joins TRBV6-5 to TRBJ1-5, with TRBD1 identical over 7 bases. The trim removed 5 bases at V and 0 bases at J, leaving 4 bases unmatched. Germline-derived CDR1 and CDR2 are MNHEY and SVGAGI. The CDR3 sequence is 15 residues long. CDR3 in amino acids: CASSPRDSSNQPQHF. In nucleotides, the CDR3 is TGTGCCAGCAGTCCCAGGGACAGTAGCAATCAGCCCCAGCATTTT.

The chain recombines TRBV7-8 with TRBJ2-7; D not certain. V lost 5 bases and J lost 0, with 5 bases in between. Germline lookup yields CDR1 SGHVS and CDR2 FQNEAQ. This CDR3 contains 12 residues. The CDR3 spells CASSAYSYEQYF. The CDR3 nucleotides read TGTGCCAGCAGCGCGTACTCCTACGAGCAGTACTTC.

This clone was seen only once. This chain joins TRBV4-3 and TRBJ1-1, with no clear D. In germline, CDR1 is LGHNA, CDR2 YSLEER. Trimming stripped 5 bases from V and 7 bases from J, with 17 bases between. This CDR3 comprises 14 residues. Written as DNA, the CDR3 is TGCGCCAGCAGCTCCCCCGACGTGGGCCATGAAGCTTTCTTT. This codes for CASSSPDVGHEAFF.

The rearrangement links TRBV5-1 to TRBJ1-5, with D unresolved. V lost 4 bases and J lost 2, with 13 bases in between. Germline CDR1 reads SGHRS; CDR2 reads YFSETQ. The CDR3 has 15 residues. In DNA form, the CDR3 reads TGCGCCAGCAGCAGGCTAAGGAGGGGCAATCAGCCCCAGCATTTT. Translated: CASSRLRRGNQPQHF.

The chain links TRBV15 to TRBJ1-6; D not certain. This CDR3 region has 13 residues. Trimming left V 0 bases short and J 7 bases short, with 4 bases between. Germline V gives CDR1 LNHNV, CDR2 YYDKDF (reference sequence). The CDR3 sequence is CATSRERNSPLHF. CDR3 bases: TGTGCCACCAGCAGAGAGCGGAATTCACCCCTCCACTTT.

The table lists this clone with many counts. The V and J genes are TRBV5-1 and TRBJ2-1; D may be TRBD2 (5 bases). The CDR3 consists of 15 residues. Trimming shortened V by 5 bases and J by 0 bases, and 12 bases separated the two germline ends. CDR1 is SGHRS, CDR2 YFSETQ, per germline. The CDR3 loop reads CASRGGEYSYNEQFF. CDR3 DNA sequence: TGCGCCAGCAGAGGTGGGGAGTACTCCTACAATGAGCAGTTCTTC.

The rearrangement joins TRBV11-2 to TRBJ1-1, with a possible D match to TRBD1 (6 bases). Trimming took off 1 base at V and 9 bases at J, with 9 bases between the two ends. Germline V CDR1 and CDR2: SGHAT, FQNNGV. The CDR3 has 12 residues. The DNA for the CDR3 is TGTGCCAGCAGCTTAGTCACAGGGAAAGCTTTCTTT. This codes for CASSLVTGKAFF.

The CDR3 is CASSRTGGGTEAFF. In nucleotides, the CDR3 is TGTGCCAGCAGTCGGACAGGGGGTGGGACTGAAGCTTTCTTT. The chain carries TRBV27 and TRBJ1-1; the match to TRBD1 covers 10 bases. Germline V gene lookup returns CDR1 MNHEY and CDR2 SMNVEV (reference sequence). Trimming at V came to 5 bases and at J to 5 bases, leaving 5 bases not matched to a gene. The CDR3 extends over 14 amino acids.

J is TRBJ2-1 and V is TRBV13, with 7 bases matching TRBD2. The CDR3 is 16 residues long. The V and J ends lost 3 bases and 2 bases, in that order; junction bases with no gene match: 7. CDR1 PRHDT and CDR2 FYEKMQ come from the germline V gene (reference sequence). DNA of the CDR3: TGTGCCAGCAGCTTTACGGGACTATCCACCTACAATGAGCAGTTCTTC. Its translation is CASSFTGLSTYNEQFF. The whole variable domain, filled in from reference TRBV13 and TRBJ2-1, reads AAGVIQSPRHLIKEKRETATLKCYPIPRHDTVYWYQQGPGQDPQFLISFYEKMQSDKGSIPDRFSAQQFSDYHSELNMSSLELGDSALYFCASSFTGLSTYNEQFFGPGTRLTVL.

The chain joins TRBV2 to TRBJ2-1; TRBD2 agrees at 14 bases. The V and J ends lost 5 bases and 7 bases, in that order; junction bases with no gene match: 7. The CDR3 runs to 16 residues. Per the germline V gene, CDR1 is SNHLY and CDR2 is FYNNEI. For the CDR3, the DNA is TGTGCCAGCAGTCGGACTAGCGGGGGGCCGAGGAATGAGCAGTTCTTC. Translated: CASSRTSGGPRNEQFF.

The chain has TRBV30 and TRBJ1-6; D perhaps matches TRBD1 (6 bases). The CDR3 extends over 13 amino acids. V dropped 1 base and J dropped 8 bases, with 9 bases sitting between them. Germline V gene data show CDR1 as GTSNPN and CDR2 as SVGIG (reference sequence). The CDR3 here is CAWSDREHSPLHF. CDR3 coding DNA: TGTGCCTGGAGTGACAGGGAGCATTCACCCCTCCACTTT.

CDR3 sequence: CASSEIGSPYEQYF. The DNA of the CDR3 is TGTGCCAGCAGTGAAATAGGGAGTCCCTACGAGCAGTACTTC. V usage is TRBV6-1 and J usage is TRBJ2-7; D perhaps matches TRBD2 (5 bases). V was cut by 2 bases and J by 2 bases, with 10 bases left in between. The length of the CDR3 is 14 residues. Germline values: CDR1 MNHNS, CDR2 SASEGT.

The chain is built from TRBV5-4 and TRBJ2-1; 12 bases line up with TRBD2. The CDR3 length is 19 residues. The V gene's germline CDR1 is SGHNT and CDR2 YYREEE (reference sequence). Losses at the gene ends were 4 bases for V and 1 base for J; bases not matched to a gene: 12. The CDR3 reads CASSGGLAGGPVSYNEQFF. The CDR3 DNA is TGTGCCAGCAGCGGGGGGCTAGCGGGGGGGCCAGTGTCCTACAATGAGCAGTTCTTC.

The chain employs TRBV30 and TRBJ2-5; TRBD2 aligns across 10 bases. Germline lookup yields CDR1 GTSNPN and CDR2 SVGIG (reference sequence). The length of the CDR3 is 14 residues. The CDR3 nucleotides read TGTGCTTTCGGCCTAGCGGGGGCCGAAGAGACCCAGTACTTC. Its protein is CAFGLAGAEETQYF.

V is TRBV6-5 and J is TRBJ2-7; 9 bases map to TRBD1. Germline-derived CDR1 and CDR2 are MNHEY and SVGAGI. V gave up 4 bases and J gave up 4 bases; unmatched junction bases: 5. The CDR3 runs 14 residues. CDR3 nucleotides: TGTGCCAGCAGTTTCTACAGGGGGCCGTACGAGCAGTACTTC. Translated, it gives CASSFYRGPYEQYF.

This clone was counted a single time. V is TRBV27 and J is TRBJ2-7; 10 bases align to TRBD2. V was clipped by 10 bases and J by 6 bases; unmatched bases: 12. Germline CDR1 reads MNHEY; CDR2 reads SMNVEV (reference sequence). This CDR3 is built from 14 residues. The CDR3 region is CATHSGGWNREQYF. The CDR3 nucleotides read TGTGCCACACATAGCGGGGGGTGGAACCGCGAGCAGTACTTC.

Written as DNA, the CDR3 is TGTGCCAGCAGCTTAGTGAGGTGGAGGACGCAGTATTTT. Amino acid sequence: CASSLVRWRTQYF. This sequence joins TRBV7-9 and TRBJ2-3, with D possibly TRBD2 on 5 matching bases. V dropped 1 base and J dropped 9 bases, with 11 bases sitting between them. The CDR3 extends over 13 amino acids. Looked up from germline, CDR1 is SEHNR and CDR2 is FQNEAQ (reference sequence).

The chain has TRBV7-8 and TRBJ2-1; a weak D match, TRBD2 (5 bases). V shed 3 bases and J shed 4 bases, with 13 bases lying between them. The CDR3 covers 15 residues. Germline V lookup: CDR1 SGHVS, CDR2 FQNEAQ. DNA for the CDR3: TGTGCCAGCAGCTTCCAGAGGGAAAAATACAATGAGCAGTTCTTC. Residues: CASSFQREKYNEQFF.

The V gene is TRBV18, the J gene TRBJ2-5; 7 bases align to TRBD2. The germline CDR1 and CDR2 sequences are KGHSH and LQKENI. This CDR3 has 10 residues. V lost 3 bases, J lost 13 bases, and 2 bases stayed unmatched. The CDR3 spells CASSPGGGYF. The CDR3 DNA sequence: TGTGCCAGCTCACCTGGGGGGGGGTACTTC.

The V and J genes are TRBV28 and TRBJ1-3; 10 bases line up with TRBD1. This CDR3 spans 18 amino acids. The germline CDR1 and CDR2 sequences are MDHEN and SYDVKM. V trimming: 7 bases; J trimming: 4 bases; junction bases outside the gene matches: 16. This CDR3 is CASIPGQGQPVLGNTIYF. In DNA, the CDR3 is TGTGCCAGCATTCCGGGACAGGGGCAACCCGTTCTCGGAAACACCATATATTTT. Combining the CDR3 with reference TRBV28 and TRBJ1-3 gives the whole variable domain DVKVTQSSRYLVKRTGEKVFLECVQDMDHENMFWYRQDPGLGLRLIYFSYDVKMKEKGDIPEGYSVSREKKERFSLILESASTNQTSMYLCASIPGQGQPVLGNTIYFGEGSWLTVV.

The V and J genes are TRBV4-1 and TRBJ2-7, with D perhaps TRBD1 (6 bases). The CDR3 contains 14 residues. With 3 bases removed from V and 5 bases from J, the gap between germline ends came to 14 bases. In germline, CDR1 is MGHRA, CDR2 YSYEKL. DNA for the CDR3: TGCGCCAGCAGCCATGGCAGGGCAGGGGACGAGCAGTACTTC. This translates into CASSHGRAGDEQYF.

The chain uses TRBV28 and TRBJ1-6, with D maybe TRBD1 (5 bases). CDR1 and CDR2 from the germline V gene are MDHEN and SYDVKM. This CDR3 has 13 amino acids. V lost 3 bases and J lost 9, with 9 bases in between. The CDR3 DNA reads TGTGCCAGCAGTTTTAGGGGCGTTTCACCCCTCCACTTT. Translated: CASSFRGVSPLHF.

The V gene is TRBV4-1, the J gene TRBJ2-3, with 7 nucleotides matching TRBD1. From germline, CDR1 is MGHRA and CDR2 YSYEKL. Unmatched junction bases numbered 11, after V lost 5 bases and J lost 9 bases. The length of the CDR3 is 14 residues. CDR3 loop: CASSGTVTQKTQYF. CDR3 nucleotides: TGCGCCAGCAGCGGGACAGTAACACAGAAGACGCAGTATTTT.

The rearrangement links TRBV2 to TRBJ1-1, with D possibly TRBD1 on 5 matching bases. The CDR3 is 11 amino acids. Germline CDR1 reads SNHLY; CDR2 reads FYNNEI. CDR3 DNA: TGTGCTTCGGGGGAGAACACTGAAGCTTTCTTT. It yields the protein CASGENTEAFF.